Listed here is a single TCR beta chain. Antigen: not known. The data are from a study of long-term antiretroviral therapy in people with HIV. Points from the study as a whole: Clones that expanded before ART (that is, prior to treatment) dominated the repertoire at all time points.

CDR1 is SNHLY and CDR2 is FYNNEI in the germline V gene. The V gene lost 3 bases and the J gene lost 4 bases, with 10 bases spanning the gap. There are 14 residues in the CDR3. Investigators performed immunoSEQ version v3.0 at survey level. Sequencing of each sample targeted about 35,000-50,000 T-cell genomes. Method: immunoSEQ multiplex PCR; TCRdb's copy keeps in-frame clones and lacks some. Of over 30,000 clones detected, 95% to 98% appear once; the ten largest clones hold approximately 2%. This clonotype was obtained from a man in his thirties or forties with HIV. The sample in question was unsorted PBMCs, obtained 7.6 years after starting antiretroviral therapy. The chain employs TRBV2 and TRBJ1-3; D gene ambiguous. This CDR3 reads CASSDPPAGNTIYF. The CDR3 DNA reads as TGTGCCAGCAGTGACCCACCAGCAGGAAACACCATATATTTT.